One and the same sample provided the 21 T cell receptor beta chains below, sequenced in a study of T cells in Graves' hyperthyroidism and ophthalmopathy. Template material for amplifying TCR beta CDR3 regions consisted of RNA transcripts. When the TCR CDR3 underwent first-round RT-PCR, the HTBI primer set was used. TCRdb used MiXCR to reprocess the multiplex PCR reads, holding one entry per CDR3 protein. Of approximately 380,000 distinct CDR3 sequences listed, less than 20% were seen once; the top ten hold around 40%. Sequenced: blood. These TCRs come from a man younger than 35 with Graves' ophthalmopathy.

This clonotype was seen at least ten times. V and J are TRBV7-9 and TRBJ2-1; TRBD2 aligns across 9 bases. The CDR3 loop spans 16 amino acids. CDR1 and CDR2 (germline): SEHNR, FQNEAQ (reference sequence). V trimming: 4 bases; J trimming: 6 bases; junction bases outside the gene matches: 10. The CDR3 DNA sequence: TGTGCCAGCAGCTCCTTCTATAGCGGGGGTACCAATGAGCAGTTCTTC. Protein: CASSSFYSGGTNEQFF.

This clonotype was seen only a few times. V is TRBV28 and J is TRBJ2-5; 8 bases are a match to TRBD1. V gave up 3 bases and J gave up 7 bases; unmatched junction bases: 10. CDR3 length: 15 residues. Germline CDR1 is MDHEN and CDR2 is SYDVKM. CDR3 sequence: CASSFGQGAPRTQYF. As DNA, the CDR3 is TGTGCCAGCAGTTTCGGGCAGGGGGCGCCTCGGACCCAGTACTTC.

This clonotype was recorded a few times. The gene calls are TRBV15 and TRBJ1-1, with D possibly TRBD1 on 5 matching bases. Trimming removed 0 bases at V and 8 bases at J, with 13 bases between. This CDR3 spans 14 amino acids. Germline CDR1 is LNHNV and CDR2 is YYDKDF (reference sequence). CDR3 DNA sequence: TGTGCCACCAGCAGAGATTTAGGGGCCACCGAAGCTTTCTTT. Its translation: CATSRDLGATEAFF.

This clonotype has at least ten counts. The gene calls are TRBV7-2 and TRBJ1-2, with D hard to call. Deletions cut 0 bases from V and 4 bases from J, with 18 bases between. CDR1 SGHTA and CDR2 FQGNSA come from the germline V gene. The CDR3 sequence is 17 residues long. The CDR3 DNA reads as TGTGCCAGCAGCTTAGCGTTAGAGGCAGCGGGAGGCTATGGCTACACCTTC. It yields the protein CASSLALEAAGGYGYTF.

The DNA of the CDR3 is TGTGCCAGCAGCCCAGGGGTTTTTAATTCACCCCTCCACTTT. Amino acid sequence: CASSPGVFNSPLHF. V gene TRBV3-1 combines with J gene TRBJ1-6, with TRBD1 as a possible D gene (6 bases). V lost 4 bases to trimming and J lost 6 bases, with 10 bases between them. Germline CDR1 is LGHDT and CDR2 is YNNKEL (reference sequence). The CDR3 is 14 residues long.

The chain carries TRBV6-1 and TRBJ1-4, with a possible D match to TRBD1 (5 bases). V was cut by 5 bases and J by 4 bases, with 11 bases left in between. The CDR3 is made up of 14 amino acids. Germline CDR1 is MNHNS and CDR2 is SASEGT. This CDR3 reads CASSRDSGNEKLFF. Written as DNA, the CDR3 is TGTGCCAGCAGTCGGGACTCCGGTAATGAAAAACTGTTTTTT.

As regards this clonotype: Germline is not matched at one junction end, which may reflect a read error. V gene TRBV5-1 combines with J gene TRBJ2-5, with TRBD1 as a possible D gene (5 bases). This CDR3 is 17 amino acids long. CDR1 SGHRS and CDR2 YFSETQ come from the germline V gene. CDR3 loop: CASSPTVPLGQQETQHF. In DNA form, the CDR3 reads TGCGCCAGCAGCCCCACGGTTCCCCTGGGGCAGCAAGAGACCCAGCACTTC.

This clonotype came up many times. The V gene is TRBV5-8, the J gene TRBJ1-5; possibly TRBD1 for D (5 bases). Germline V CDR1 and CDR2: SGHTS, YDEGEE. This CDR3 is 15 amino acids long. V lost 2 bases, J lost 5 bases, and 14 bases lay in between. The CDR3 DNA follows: TGTGCCAGCAGCTTTTGGCAGGGCGGGGATCAGCCCCAGCATTTT. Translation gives CASSFWQGGDQPQHF.

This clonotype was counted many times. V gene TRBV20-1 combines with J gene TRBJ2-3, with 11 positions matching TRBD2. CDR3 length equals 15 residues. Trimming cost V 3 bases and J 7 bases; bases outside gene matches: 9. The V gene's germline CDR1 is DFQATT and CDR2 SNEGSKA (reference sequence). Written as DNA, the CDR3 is TGCAGTGCTAGTTTACATAGCGGGGGGGCCCATACGCAGTATTTT. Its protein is CSASLHSGGAHTQYF.

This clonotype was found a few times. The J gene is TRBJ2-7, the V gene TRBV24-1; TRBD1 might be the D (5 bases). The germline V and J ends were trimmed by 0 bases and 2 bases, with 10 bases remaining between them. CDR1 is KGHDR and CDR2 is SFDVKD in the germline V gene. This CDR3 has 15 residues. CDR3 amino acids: CATSDLKGAPYEQYF. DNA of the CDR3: TGTGCCACCAGTGATTTGAAAGGGGCCCCCTACGAGCAGTACTTC.

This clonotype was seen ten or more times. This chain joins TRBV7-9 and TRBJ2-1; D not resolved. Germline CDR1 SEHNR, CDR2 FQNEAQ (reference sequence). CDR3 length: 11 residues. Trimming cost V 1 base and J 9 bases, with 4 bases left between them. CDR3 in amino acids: CASSLDAEQFF. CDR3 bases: TGTGCCAGCAGCTTAGATGCTGAGCAGTTCTTC.

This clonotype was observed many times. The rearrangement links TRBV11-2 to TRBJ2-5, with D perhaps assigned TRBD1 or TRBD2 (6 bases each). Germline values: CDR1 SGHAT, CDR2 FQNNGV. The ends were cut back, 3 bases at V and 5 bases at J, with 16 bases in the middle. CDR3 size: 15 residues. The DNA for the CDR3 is TGTGCCAGCAGCTTGTCGGGGGCTAGGGTGGAGACCCAGTACTTC. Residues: CASSLSGARVETQYF.

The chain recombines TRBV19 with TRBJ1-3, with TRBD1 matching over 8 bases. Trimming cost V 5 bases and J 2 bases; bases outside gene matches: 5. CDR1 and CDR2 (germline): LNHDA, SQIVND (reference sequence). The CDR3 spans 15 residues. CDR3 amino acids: CASSRQGPPGNTIYF. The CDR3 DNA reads TGTGCCAGTAGTCGACAGGGGCCCCCTGGAAACACCATATATTTT. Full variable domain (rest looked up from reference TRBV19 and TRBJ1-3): DGGITQSPKYLFRKEGQNVTLSCEQNLNHDAMYWYRQDPGQGLRLIYYSQIVNDFQKGDIAEGYSVSREKKESFPLTVTSAQKNPTAFYLCASSRQGPPGNTIYFGEGSWLTVV.

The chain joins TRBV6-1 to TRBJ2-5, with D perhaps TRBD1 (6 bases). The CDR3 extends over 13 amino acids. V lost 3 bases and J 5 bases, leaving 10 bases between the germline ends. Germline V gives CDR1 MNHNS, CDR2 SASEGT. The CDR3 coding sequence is TGTGCCAGCAGTGAGTGGCAGGGGGAGACCCAGTACTTC. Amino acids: CASSEWQGETQYF.

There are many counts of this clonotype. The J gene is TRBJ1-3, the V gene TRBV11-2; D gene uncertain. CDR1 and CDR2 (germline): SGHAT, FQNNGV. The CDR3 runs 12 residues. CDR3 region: CGSGYSGNTIYF. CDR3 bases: TGTGGCTCGGGATACTCTGGAAACACCATATATTTT.

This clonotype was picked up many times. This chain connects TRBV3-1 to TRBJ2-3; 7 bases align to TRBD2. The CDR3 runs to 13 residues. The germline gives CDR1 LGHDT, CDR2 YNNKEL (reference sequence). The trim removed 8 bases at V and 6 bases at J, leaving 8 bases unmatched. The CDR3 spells CASRTRPTDTQYF. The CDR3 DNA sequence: TGTGCCAGCCGGACTAGGCCCACGGATACGCAGTATTTT.

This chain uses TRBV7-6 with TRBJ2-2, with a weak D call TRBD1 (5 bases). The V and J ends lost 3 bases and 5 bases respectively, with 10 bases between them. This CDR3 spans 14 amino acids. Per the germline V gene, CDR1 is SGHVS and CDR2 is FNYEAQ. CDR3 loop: CASSLRQTTGELFF. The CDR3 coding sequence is TGTGCCAGCAGCTTGAGACAGACGACCGGGGAGCTGTTTTTT.

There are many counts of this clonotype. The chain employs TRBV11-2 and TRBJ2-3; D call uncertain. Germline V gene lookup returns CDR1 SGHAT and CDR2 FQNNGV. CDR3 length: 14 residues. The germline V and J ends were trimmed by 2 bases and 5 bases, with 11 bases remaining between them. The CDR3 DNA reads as TGTGCCAGCAGCTTAACCGTCTCAAAAGATACGCAGTATTTT. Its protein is CASSLTVSKDTQYF.

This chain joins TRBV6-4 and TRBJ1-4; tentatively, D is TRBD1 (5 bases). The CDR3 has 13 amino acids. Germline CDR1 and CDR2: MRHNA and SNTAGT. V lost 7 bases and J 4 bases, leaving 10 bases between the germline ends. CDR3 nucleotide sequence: TGTGCCAGCACGAGGGGCGGTAATGAAAAACTGTTTTTT. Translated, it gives CASTRGGNEKLFF.

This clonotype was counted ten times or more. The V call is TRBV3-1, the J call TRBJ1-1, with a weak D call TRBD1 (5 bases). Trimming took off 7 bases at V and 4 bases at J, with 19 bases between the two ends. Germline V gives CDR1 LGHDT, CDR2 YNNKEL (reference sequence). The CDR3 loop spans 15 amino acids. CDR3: CASNLSDTFCTEAFF. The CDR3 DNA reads TGTGCCAGCAACCTGTCGGACACCTTTTGCACTGAAGCTTTCTTT.

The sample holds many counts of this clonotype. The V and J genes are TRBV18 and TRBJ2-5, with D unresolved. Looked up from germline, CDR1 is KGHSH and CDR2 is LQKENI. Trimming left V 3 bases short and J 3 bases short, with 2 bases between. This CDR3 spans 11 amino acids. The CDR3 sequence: CASSPEETQYF. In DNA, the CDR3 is TGTGCCAGCTCACCTGAAGAGACCCAGTACTTC.